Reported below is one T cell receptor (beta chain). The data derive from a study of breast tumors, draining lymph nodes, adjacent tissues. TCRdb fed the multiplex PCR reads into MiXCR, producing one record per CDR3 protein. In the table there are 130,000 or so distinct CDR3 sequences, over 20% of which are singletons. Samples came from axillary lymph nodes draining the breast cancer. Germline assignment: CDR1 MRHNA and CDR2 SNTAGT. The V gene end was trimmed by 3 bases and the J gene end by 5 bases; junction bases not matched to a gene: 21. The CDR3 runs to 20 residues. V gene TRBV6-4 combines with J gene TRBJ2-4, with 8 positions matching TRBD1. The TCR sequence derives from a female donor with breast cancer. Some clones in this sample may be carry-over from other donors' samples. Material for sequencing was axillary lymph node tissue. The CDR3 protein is CASSESGNTPTGDGENIQYF. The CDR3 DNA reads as TGTGCCAGCAGTGAGTCAGGGAACACACCGACAGGGGACGGGGAAAACATTCAGTACTTC.